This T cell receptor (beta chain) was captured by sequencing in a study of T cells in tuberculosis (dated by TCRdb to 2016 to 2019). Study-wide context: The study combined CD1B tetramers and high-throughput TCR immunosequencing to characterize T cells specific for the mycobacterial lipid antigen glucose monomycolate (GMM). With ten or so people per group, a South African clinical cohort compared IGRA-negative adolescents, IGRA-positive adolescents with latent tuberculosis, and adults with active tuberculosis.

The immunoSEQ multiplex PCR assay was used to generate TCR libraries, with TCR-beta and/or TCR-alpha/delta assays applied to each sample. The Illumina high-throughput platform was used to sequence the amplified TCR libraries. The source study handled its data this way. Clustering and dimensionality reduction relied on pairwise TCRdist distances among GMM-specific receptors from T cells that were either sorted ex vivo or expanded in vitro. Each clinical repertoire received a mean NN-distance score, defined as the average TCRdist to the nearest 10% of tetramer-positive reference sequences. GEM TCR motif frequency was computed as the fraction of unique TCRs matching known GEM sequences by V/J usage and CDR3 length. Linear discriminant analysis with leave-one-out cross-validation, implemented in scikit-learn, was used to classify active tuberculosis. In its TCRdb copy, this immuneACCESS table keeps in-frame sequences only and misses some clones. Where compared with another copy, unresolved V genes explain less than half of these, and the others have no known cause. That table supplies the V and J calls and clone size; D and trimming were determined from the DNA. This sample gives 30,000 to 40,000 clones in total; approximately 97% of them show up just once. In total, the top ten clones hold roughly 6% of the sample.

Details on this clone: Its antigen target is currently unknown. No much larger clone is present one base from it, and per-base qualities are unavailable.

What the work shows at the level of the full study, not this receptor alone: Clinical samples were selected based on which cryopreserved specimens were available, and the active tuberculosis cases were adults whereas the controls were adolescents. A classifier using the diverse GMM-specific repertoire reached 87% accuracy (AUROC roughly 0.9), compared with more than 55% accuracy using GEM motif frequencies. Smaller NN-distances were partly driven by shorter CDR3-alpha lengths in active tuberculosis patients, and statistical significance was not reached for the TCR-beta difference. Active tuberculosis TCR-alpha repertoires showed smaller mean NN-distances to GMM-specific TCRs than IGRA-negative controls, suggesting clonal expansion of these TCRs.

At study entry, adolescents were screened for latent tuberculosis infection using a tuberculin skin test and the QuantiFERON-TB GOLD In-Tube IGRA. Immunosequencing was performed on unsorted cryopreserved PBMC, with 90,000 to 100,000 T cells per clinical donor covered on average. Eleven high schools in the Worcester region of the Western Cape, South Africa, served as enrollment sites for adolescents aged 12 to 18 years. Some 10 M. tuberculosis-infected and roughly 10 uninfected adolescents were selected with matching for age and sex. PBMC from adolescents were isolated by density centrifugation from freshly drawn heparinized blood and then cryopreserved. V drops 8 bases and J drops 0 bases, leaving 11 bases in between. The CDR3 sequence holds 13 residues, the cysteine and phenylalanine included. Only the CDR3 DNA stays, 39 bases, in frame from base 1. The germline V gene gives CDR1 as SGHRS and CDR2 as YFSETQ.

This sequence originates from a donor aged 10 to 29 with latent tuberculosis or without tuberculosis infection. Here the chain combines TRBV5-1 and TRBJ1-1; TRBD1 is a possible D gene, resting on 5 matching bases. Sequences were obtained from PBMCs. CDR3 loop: CASSGSMNTEAFF. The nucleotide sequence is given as TGCGCCAGTTCAGGGTCCATGAACACTGAAGCTTTCTTT.